These T cell receptor beta chains were read from a single sample in a study of T cell responses to AZD1222 COVID-19 vaccine. The table came from immunoSEQ multiplex PCR; TCRdb's copy has only in-frame clones and leaves some out. In the table there are 95,000 to 150,000 clones, 65% to 90% of which are singletons. This material consisted of peripheral blood, taken on day 0 of AZD1222 vaccination. All receptors come from an adult in good health. CDR3s include the opening cysteine and the closing phenylalanine or tryptophan. The D gene is left open where the match is weak. Expanded clones get a size class; other rows say once, few or many, or leave the size out.

d_call	clone_size	v_call	j_call	cdr3_nt	cdr3_aa
TRBD1	.	TRBV6-5	TRBJ2-1	TGTGCCAGCAGGCCGGGACAGGTTATTAATGAGCAGTTCTTC	CASRPGQVINEQFF
TRBD1	.	TRBV19	TRBJ2-1	TGTGCCAGTAGTCTACAGGGGTTCGCGGACAATGAGCAGTTCTTC	CASSLQGFADNEQFF
.	once	TRBV27	TRBJ1-5	TGTGCCAGCAGCCTTACCCCCTGGAACAATCAGCCCCAGCATTTT	CASSLTPWNNQPQHF
TRBD1	.	TRBV4-1	TRBJ1-5	TGCGCCAGCAGCTGGGACAGGGGAAATCAGCCCCAGCATTTT	CASSWDRGNQPQHF
TRBD1	.	TRBV6-2/TRBV6-3	TRBJ1-6	TGTGCCAGCAGCCGGGACAGGGGGTTAAATTCACCCCTCCACTTT	CASSRDRGLNSPLHF
TRBD1	.	TRBV12-3/TRBV12-4	TRBJ1-2	TGTGCCAGCAGCTCCGACAGGGCAGGGGGCTACACCTTC	CASSSDRAGGYTF
.	.	TRBV28	TRBJ1-1	TGTGCCAGCAGCAACGGACAAGCCACTGAAGCTTTCTTT	CASSNGQATEAFF
TRBD1	.	TRBV24-1	TRBJ1-5	TGTGCCACCAGTGGGGAGACAGGGGTTTTTGGGAATCAGCCCCAGCATTTT	CATSGETGVFGNQPQHF
TRBD2	.	TRBV11-2	TRBJ2-5	TGTGCCAGCAGCCCCGGGACTAGTGGGCAAGAGACCCAGTACTTC	CASSPGTSGQETQYF
TRBD2	.	TRBV7-2	TRBJ2-1	TGTGCCAGCAGCTCCTCCGGGACTAGCGGGACCAATGAGCAGTTCTTC	CASSSSGTSGTNEQFF
.	.	TRBV10-2	TRBJ2-5	TGCGCCAGCAGTGAAATCGGGAACTCCGGAGAGACCCAGTACTTC	CASSEIGNSGETQYF
TRBD2	once	TRBV28	TRBJ2-1	TGTGCCAGCAGTTTACCTAGCGGGAGCGATGAGCAGTTCTTC	CASSLPSGSDEQFF
.	.	TRBV3-1/TRBV3-2	TRBJ1-5	TGTGCCAGCAGCCAAGAGGCAGGGTACGGTCAGCCCCAGCATTTT	CASSQEAGYGQPQHF
.	.	TRBV27	TRBJ2-1	TGTGCCAGCAGTTTATTTGCGGATTCCTACAATGAGCAGTTCTTC	CASSLFADSYNEQFF
.	.	TRBV5-1	TRBJ2-5	TGCGCCAGCAGCTTGAACACACAGGGGAGGGAGACCCAGTACTTC	CASSLNTQGRETQYF
TRBD1	few	TRBV2	TRBJ1-1	TGTGCCAGCAGCGGGGGACAGGGGGTCCCGCGAACTGAAGCTTTCTTT	CASSGGQGVPRTEAFF
.	.	TRBV6-6	TRBJ1-3	TGTGCCAGCAAGACCCTTGGCACTGGAAACACCATATATTTT	CASKTLGTGNTIYF
.	.	TRBV5-1	TRBJ2-3	TGCGCCAGCAGCTTGTTCGGGACACCAGGGACAGATACGCAGTATTTT	CASSLFGTPGTDTQYF
.	.	TRBV18	TRBJ2-3	TGTGCCAGCTCAACCCGGGTAGTCTATAGCACAGATACGCAGTATTTT	CASSTRVVYSTDTQYF
TRBD2	.	TRBV27	TRBJ2-7	TGTGCCAGCAGTTTTAGAGCGGGAGGGTACTACGAGCAGTACTTC	CASSFRAGGYYEQYF
.	.	TRBV5-6	TRBJ2-1	TGTGCCAGCAGCTTACTAGAGAATGAGCAGTTCTTC	CASSLLENEQFF
TRBD2	.	TRBV7-9	TRBJ2-1	TGTGCCAGCACCCACCGGGACTATAAGATCCCCAATGAGCAGTTCTTC	CASTHRDYKIPNEQFF
.	few	TRBV2	TRBJ2-3	TGTGCCAGCTCTGGGACTGCGATAACGGATACGCAGTATTTT	CASSGTAITDTQYF
TRBD2	once	TRBV30	TRBJ2-1	TGTGCCTTCCCGACTAGCGGCATGGGGCAGCAGTTCTTC	CAFPTSGMGQQFF
.	.	TRBV30	TRBJ2-3	TGTGCCTGGGACGGGAGTCGCACAGATACGCAGTATTTT	CAWDGSRTDTQYF
.	.	TRBV27	TRBJ2-3	TGTGCCAGCAGTCCCCCCCCCGGAGATACGCAGTATTTT	CASSPPPGDTQYF
.	.	TRBV7-7	TRBJ1-3	TGTGCCAGCAGCCAGACGGCACAAGGGGACACCATATATTTT	CASSQTAQGDTIYF
TRBD2	few	TRBV30	TRBJ2-1	TGTGCCTGGAGTCGACTAGCGGCCTCCTACAATGAGCAGTTCTTC	CAWSRLAASYNEQFF
TRBD1	.	TRBV18	TRBJ2-2	TGTGCCAGCTCACCTCGGACAGGAGAGCTGTTTTTT	CASSPRTGELFF
.	.	TRBV5-6	TRBJ1-2	TGTGCCAGCAGCTTGGGCGGGGCCCTAACTAAGGGCTACACCTTC	CASSLGGALTKGYTF
TRBD1	.	TRBV7-9	TRBJ2-7	TGTGCCAGCAGCTCCCACAGGGGTGTCGACGAGCAGTACTTC	CASSSHRGVDEQYF
.	.	TRBV29-1	TRBJ1-3	TGCACCGCCTCACAGATGTCTGGAAACACCATATATTTT	CTASQMSGNTIYF
.	.	TRBV19	TRBJ1-2	TGTGCCACCACGGAAGGACAAGGCAAGGGCTATGGCTACACCTTC	CATTEGQGKGYGYTF
.	.	TRBV7-2	TRBJ2-1	TGTGCCAGCAGCTTCTCCTCCCAGGGTCAGACGGATGAGCAGTTCTTC	CASSFSSQGQTDEQFF
TRBD2	.	TRBV20-1	TRBJ2-5	TGCAGTGCTAGTGCCGCGGGAGATCTCCAAGAGACCCAGTACTTC	CSASAAGDLQETQYF
.	.	TRBV6-6	TRBJ1-5	TGTGCCAGCAGAGCCACCCTTGGGCAGCCCCAGCATTTT	CASRATLGQPQHF
.	.	TRBV21-1	TRBJ1-1	TGTGCCAGCACCTATATGCGGGGGAAGAACACTGAAGCTTTCTTT	CASTYMRGKNTEAFF
.	.	TRBV21-1	TRBJ1-6	TGTGCCAGCAGCAAGAGTGCAGGTTCAAACTCCTATAATTCACCCCTCCACTTT	CASSKSAGSNSYNSPLHF
TRBD1	.	TRBV14	TRBJ1-2	TGTGCCAGCAGCCAAGGGACAGGGGGATATGGCTACACCTTC	CASSQGTGGYGYTF
.	.	TRBV7-3	TRBJ1-4	TGTGCCAGCAGCCCGGGGGGAGGAGAAAAACTGTTTTTT	CASSPGGGEKLFF
TRBD1	.	TRBV28	TRBJ1-2	TGTGCCAGCAGTGCTGGACAGGGAGTTAACTATGGCTACACCTTC	CASSAGQGVNYGYTF
.	.	TRBV6-1	TRBJ1-2	TGTGCCAGCAGTGAAGGGGGGGGCTACACCTTC	CASSEGGGYTF
TRBD1	.	TRBV6-1	TRBJ2-7	TGTGCCAGCAGGAGGACAGGGGCCTACGAGCAGTACTTC	CASRRTGAYEQYF
.	.	TRBV7-3	TRBJ2-1	TGTGCCAGCAGTAAAGGGCACAATGAGCAGTTCTTC	CASSKGHNEQFF
.	.	TRBV6-5	TRBJ2-6	TGTGCCAGCAGTTACGAGTCCGGGGCTGGGGCCAACGTCCTGACTTTC	CASSYESGAGANVLTF
.	.	TRBV27	TRBJ2-5	TGTGCCAGCAGTTTGAACAGGGATGAGACCCAGTACTTC	CASSLNRDETQYF
TRBD1	few	TRBV28	TRBJ1-2	TGTGCCAGCAGTTTATTGCCGGGACAGGATCTGAGTGGCTACACCTTC	CASSLLPGQDLSGYTF
TRBD1	.	TRBV6-5	TRBJ2-3	TGTGCCAGCAACTACAGGGGGCAAAGCACAGATACGCAGTATTTT	CASNYRGQSTDTQYF
.	once	TRBV5-6	TRBJ2-7	TGTGCCAGCAGCCTGCGGGACAGAAGCTACGAGCAGTACTTC	CASSLRDRSYEQYF
.	.	TRBV7-2	TRBJ2-2	TGTGCCAGCAGCTTACAGGGTCCCACCGGGGAGCTGTTTTTT	CASSLQGPTGELFF
TRBD2	.	TRBV28	TRBJ2-3	TGTGCCAGCAGTCTAGCGGGAGCCAGCACAGATACGCAGTATTTT	CASSLAGASTDTQYF
.	.	TRBV5-1	TRBJ1-1	TGCGCCAGCAGCCCGTCGGTGAACACTGAAGCTTTCTTT	CASSPSVNTEAFF
TRBD1	.	TRBV12-3/TRBV12-4	TRBJ1-2	TGTGCCAGCAGTTGGGGACAGACCTATGGCTACACCTTC	CASSWGQTYGYTF
.	.	TRBV5-4	TRBJ1-1	TGTGCCAGCAGCTTGGCCGCTATTAACACTGAAGCTTTCTTT	CASSLAAINTEAFF